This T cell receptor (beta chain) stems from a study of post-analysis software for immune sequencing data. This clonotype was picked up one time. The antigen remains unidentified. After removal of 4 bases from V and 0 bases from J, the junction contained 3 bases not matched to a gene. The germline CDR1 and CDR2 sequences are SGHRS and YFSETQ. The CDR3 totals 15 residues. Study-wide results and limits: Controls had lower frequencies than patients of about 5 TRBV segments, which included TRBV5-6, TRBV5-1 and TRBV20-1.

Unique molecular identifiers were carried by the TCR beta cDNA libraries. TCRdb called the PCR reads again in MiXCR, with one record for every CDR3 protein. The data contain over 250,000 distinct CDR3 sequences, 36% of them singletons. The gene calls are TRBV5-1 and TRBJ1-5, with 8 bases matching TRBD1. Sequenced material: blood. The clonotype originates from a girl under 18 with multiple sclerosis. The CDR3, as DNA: TGCGCCAGCAGCATGACAGGGGATAGCAATCAGCCCCAGCATTTT. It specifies CASSMTGDSNQPQHF.